This entry lists 13 T cell receptor beta chains sequenced from one sample in a study of graft-versus-host responses after intestinal transplantation. Measured with immunoSEQ multiplex PCR; TCRdb has only the in-frame clones, and not every one. Of around 23,000 clones detected, 85% to 95% appear once; the ten largest clones hold 0.53%. Sequencing was performed on PBMCs, taken 18 days after transplant. The origin of the receptors is a human patient who received an intestinal transplant, so some T cells may come from the graft donor.

This clone was seen once. The chain employs TRBV9 and TRBJ2-2; D remains ambiguous. This CDR3 comprises 15 residues. Germline assignment: CDR1 SGDLS and CDR2 YYNGEE. Between the trimmed V and J ends, which lost 0 bases and 2 bases, there was a span of 8 bases. The CDR3 region is CASSVGGYNTGELFF. DNA for the CDR3: TGTGCCAGCAGCGTAGGGGGATACAACACCGGGGAGCTGTTTTTT.

The CDR3 spells CASSHQMNTEAFF. CDR3 DNA sequence: TGTGCCAGCAGCCACCAGATGAACACTGAAGCTTTCTTT. This chain uses TRBV6-5 with TRBJ1-1; D is ambiguous. The CDR3 totals 13 residues. The V end lost 6 bases, the J end lost 0 bases, and 8 bases lay between the germline ends. The germline gives CDR1 MNHEY, CDR2 SVGAGI.

The chain links TRBV2 to TRBJ2-4, with TRBD2 matching over 10 bases. This CDR3 contains 18 residues. The V segment lost 6 bases and the J segment 0 bases; nucleotides outside the gene matches: 11. Germline V gene sequence: CDR1 SNHLY, CDR2 FYNNEI. The CDR3: CASRKGLAQILAKNIQYF. CDR3 bases: TGTGCCAGCAGGAAGGGACTAGCGCAAATTCTAGCCAAAAACATTCAGTACTTC.

The chain joins TRBV10-2 to TRBJ2-2; D unclear. V gave up 10 bases and J gave up 5 bases, with 8 bases separating them. Germline lookup yields CDR1 WSHSY and CDR2 SAAADI. The CDR3 has 11 amino acids. DNA of the CDR3: TGCGCCATTCAGGATACCGGGGAGCTGTTTTTT. It encodes CAIQDTGELFF.

This chain links TRBV5-1 with TRBJ2-3; 8 nucleotides line up with TRBD2. CDR1 and CDR2 from the germline V gene are SGHRS and YFSETQ. There are 17 residues in the CDR3. The junction had 11 bases not matched to a gene; V was cut back by 5 bases and J by 0 bases. The CDR3 protein is CASRSAGGPTSTDTQYF. DNA of the CDR3: TGCGCCAGCAGGTCGGCGGGGGGCCCAACGAGCACAGATACGCAGTATTTT.

V usage is TRBV10-2 and J usage is TRBJ2-7; D remains ambiguous. V was clipped by 2 bases and J by 8 bases, with 4 bases between them. The V gene's germline CDR1 is WSHSY and CDR2 SAAADI. This CDR3 region has 10 residues. Written as DNA, the CDR3 is TGCGCCAGCAGTGAGGGACAGCAGTACTTC. The encoded protein is CASSEGQQYF.

The genes are TRBV7-9 and TRBJ2-1; D might be TRBD2 (6 bases). The V and J ends lost 10 bases and 14 bases respectively, with 18 bases between them. The CDR3 spans 11 residues. Germline V gene lookup returns CDR1 SEHNR and CDR2 FQNEAQ (reference sequence). CDR3 nucleotide sequence: TGTGCCACAGAGATCCCGGGAGAAAAGTTCTTC. Amino acid sequence: CATEIPGEKFF.

V and J are TRBV5-1 and TRBJ2-3, with D unresolved. CDR3 length: 13 residues. Germline V CDR1 and CDR2: SGHRS, YFSETQ. The V end lost 2 bases, the J end lost 2 bases, and 6 bases lay between the germline ends. The CDR3 bases are TGCGCCAGCAGCTTAGTCCCCACAGATACGCAGTATTTT. It specifies CASSLVPTDTQYF. Filled out from reference TRBV5-1 and TRBJ2-3, the complete variable domain reads KAGVTQTPRYLIKTRGQQVTLSCSPISGHRSVSWYQQTPGQGLQFLFEYFSETQRNKGNFPGRFSGRQFSNSRSEMNVSTLELGDSALYLCASSLVPTDTQYFGPGTRLTVL.

The chain combines TRBV5-4 with TRBJ2-4; D ambiguous. The germline CDR1 and CDR2 sequences are SGHNT and YYREEE (reference sequence). Trimming took 2 bases from V and 0 from J, leaving 12 bases between them. The CDR3 runs 16 residues. CDR3 DNA sequence: TGTGCCAGCAGCTTTGGCACAACCTTAGCCAAAAACATTCAGTACTTC. This encodes CASSFGTTLAKNIQYF.

The V and J genes are TRBV19 and TRBJ1-3; D might be TRBD1 (6 bases). The germline gives CDR1 LNHDA, CDR2 SQIVND (reference sequence). V lost 6 bases and J 0 bases, leaving 21 bases between the germline ends. This CDR3 contains 18 residues. The CDR3 DNA reads as TGTGCCAGTAGAGACAGGCAGTCATCCCCCCGCTCTGGAAACACCATATATTTT. Encoded protein: CASRDRQSSPRSGNTIYF.

The chain joins TRBV19 to TRBJ2-7, with 11 bases that match TRBD2. CDR1 is LNHDA and CDR2 is SQIVND in the germline V gene (reference sequence). Germline trimming cut 5 bases from V and 0 bases from J; bases unmatched to any gene: 12. This CDR3 contains 18 residues. The CDR3 loop is CASSAASGGSLSSYEQYF. DNA for the CDR3: TGTGCCAGTAGTGCCGCTAGCGGGGGGTCCCTCAGCTCCTACGAGCAGTACTTC.

J is TRBJ2-2 and V is TRBV6-1, with TRBD1 identical over 7 bases. This CDR3 region has 14 residues. The germline V gene has CDR1 MNHNS and CDR2 SASEGT. V was pared by 11 bases and J by 3 bases, with 9 bases of the junction left unmatched. The DNA for the CDR3 is TGTGCCGTAACAGGGGTACCTGACACCGGGGAGCTGTTTTTT. Translation gives CAVTGVPDTGELFF.

The chain recombines TRBV19 with TRBJ1-2; 8 bases line up with TRBD1. Germline CDR1 is LNHDA and CDR2 is SQIVND (reference sequence). Trimming removed 3 bases from V and 4 bases from J; junction bases left unmatched: 7. This CDR3 has 15 residues. The CDR3 nucleotides are TGTGCCAGTAGTATGACGGGACAGGAGTTCTATGGCTACACCTTC. Translating it yields CASSMTGQEFYGYTF.